The 10 T cell receptor beta chains below all came from one sample that was sequenced in a study of blood T cell repertoires in COVID-19. Clones were sequenced by immunoSEQ multiplex PCR, and TCRdb holds only the in-frame ones, with some missing. Of some 200,000 clones listed, 70% to 85% are singletons. The specimen was peripheral blood. These receptors all stem from a human donor with acute or convalescent COVID-19. The donor label of this sample is uncertain.

The chain recombines TRBV28 with TRBJ2-1, with D perhaps TRBD1 (6 bases). The CDR3 totals 17 residues. Germline V gene lookup returns CDR1 MDHEN and CDR2 SYDVKM. The germline V and J ends were trimmed by 5 bases and 10 bases, with 27 bases remaining between them. The CDR3 loop is CASSLTATQATRGEQFF. The CDR3 bases are TGTGCCAGCAGTCTAACCGCCACACAGGCTACAAGGGGGGAGCAGTTCTTC.

V usage is TRBV19 and J usage is TRBJ1-5, with a possible D match to TRBD1 (5 bases). Germline lookup yields CDR1 LNHDA and CDR2 SQIVND (reference sequence). The CDR3 sequence is 14 residues long. Between the trimmed V and J ends, which lost 5 bases and 5 bases, there was a span of 13 bases. CDR3 protein: CASSAFQGHQPQHF. Here the CDR3 DNA reads TGTGCCAGTAGTGCCTTTCAGGGTCATCAGCCCCAGCATTTT.

This clone was picked up one time. The J gene is TRBJ1-5, the V gene TRBV29-1; 11 bases line up with TRBD1. The CDR3 is 14 amino acids. Looked up from germline, CDR1 is SQVTM and CDR2 is ANQGSEA. Trimming removed 6 bases from V and 4 bases from J; junction bases left unmatched: 5. CDR3 region: CSVAGQGVNQPQHF. CDR3 nucleotide sequence: TGCAGCGTCGCGGGACAGGGGGTGAATCAGCCCCAGCATTTT.

The CDR3 sequence: CASSPAGLSPLHF. The CDR3 nucleotides are TGTGCCAGCAGTCCCGCAGGGCTGTCACCCCTCCACTTT. V usage is TRBV12-3 or TRBV12-4 and J usage is TRBJ1-6, with D perhaps matching TRBD1 (5 bases). The ends were cut back, 5 bases at V and 10 bases at J, with 12 bases in the middle. This CDR3 spans 13 amino acids.

V is TRBV7-2 and J is TRBJ2-1; D gene unclear. There are 16 residues in the CDR3. V was shortened by 0 bases and J by 0 bases, with 9 bases between the two germline ends. CDR1 and CDR2 from the germline V gene are SGHTA and FQGNSA. DNA for the CDR3: TGTGCCAGCAGCTTAGCCGGCGGAACCTCCTACAATGAGCAGTTCTTC. This sequence encodes CASSLAGGTSYNEQFF.

V gene TRBV6-5 combines with J gene TRBJ2-5, with D perhaps TRBD2 (7 bases). V was trimmed by 5 bases and J by 5 bases, leaving 18 bases between them. Germline values: CDR1 MNHEY, CDR2 SVGAGI. The CDR3 sequence is 15 residues long. This CDR3 reads CASSMAGAAGETQYF. The CDR3 region has the DNA TGTGCCAGCAGTATGGCGGGGGCCGCGGGGGAGACCCAGTACTTC.

The chain recombines TRBV27 with TRBJ1-5; 7 bases fit TRBD1. V shed 6 bases and J 2 bases; nucleotides not matched to a gene: 4. This CDR3 has 14 amino acids. Per the germline V gene, CDR1 is MNHEY and CDR2 is SMNVEV (reference sequence). CDR3: CASRPQGGNQPQHF. The CDR3 DNA is TGTGCCAGCAGACCTCAGGGGGGCAATCAGCCCCAGCATTTT.

This chain uses TRBV24-1 with TRBJ1-5; D unresolved. This CDR3 spans 13 amino acids. The V and J ends lost 3 bases and 8 bases respectively, with 10 bases between them. Looked up from germline, CDR1 is KGHDR and CDR2 is SFDVKD. The CDR3 DNA is TGTGCCACCAGTGATAAATCCCAGGAGCCCCAGCATTTT. Translating gives CATSDKSQEPQHF.

The rearrangement links TRBV15 to TRBJ1-4; D is ambiguous. Germline V gene data show CDR1 as LNHNV and CDR2 as YYDKDF (reference sequence). This CDR3 comprises 15 residues. Trimming pared 0 bases from V and 7 bases from J, leaving 12 bases between. CDR3 amino acids: CATSRDLGEFEKLFF. In DNA form, the CDR3 reads TGTGCCACCAGCAGAGATCTCGGGGAATTTGAAAAACTGTTTTTT.

The chain links TRBV9 to TRBJ2-1; a possible D gene is TRBD1 (6 bases). Germline loops: CDR1 SGDLS, CDR2 YYNGEE. Trimming stripped 0 bases from V and 4 bases from J, with 11 bases between. This CDR3 is 15 amino acids long. CDR3 amino acids: CASSVVGARYNEQFF. Here the CDR3 DNA reads TGTGCCAGCAGCGTAGTGGGGGCAAGGTACAATGAGCAGTTCTTC.